This TCR beta chain was obtained from a study of beta chain features in type 1 diabetes. The V gene lost 5 bases and the J gene lost 6 bases, with 17 bases spanning the gap. The CDR3 covers 15 residues. Germline lookup yields CDR1 SGHTA and CDR2 FQGNSA. What was sequenced were expressed TCRB transcripts, since all of the isolated RNA had been reverse transcribed. Sequencing used immunoSEQ multiplex PCR; TCRdb keeps in-frame clones, though not all of them. Among about 320,000 clones listed, about 15% were seen once. What was sequenced was central memory CD4+ T cells from blood. The chain carries TRBV7-2 and TRBJ1-5; D possibly corresponds to TRBD1 (5 bases). The sequence derives from a man aged 25 to 45 in good health. As DNA, the CDR3 is TGTGCCAGCAGCCAAGATTTCTCAGGGTTTCAGCCCCAGCATTTT. Its protein product is CASSQDFSGFQPQHF.